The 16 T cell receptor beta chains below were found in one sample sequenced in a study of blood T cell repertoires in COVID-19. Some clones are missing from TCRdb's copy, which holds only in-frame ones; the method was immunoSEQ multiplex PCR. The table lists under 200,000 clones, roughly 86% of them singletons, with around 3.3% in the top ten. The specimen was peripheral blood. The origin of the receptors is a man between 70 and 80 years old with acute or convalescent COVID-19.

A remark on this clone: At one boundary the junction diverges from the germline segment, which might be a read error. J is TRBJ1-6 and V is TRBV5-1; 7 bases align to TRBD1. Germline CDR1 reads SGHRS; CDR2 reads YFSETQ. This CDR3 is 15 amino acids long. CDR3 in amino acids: CASSWGGTADSPLHF. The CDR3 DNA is TGCGCCAGCAGCTGGGGTGGGACAGCTGATTCGCCCCTCCACTTT.

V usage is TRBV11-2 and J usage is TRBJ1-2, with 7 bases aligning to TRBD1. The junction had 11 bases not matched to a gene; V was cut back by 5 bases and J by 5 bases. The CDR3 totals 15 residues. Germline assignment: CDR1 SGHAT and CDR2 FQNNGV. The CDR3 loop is CASSLGRTGQYGYTF. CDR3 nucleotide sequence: TGTGCCAGCAGCCTGGGCCGGACAGGACAGTATGGCTACACCTTC.

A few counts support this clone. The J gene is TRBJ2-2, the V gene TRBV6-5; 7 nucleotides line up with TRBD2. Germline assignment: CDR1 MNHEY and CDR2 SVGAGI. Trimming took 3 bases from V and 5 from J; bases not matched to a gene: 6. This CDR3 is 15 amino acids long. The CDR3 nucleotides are TGTGCCAGCAGTTATGAGGGAGGGTGGACCGGGGAGCTGTTTTTT. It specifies CASSYEGGWTGELFF.

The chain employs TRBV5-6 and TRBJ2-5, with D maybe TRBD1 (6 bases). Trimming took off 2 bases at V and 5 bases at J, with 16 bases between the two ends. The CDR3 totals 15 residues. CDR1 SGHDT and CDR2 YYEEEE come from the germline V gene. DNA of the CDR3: TGTGCCAGCAGCTTTTGGGTTACAGGGAAGGAGACCCAGTACTTC. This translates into CASSFWVTGKETQYF.

The CDR3 sequence is CASSPGQAIMNTEAFF. CDR3 in DNA: TGCGCCAGCAGCCCTGGACAGGCGATCATGAACACTGAAGCTTTCTTT. This chain uses TRBV5-1 with TRBJ1-1, with 7 nucleotides matching TRBD1. CDR1 is SGHRS, CDR2 YFSETQ, per germline. The V segment lost 4 bases and the J segment 0 bases; nucleotides outside the gene matches: 9. This CDR3 is built from 16 residues.

DNA for the CDR3: TGCGCCAGCAGCGCTCTCGGCGGGGGGGCCTTCGAGCAGTACTTC. Its protein is CASSALGGGAFEQYF. This chain links TRBV10-2 with TRBJ2-7; 9 bases align to TRBD2. V was clipped by 6 bases and J by 6 bases; unmatched bases: 12. Germline loops: CDR1 WSHSY, CDR2 SAAADI. The CDR3 runs to 15 residues.

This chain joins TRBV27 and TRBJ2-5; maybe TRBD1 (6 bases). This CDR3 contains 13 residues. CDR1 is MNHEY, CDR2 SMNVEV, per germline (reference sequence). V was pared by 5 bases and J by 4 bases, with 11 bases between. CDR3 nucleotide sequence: TGTGCCAGCAGTCCCTGGGGGCCAGAGACCCAGTACTTC. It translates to CASSPWGPETQYF.

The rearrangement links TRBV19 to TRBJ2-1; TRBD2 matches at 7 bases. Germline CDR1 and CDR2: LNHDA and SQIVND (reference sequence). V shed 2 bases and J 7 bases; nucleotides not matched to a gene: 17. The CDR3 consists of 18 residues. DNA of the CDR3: TGTGCCAGTAGTATAAGGGGAGGGACGGGAGGTACTACAAATGAGCAGTTCTTC. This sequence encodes CASSIRGGTGGTTNEQFF.

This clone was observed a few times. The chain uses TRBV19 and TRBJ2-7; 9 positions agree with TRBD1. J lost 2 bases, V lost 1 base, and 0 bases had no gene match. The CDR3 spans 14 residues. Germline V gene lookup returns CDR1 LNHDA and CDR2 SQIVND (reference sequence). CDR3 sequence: CASSIGTGAYEQYF. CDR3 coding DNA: TGTGCCAGTAGTATAGGGACAGGGGCCTACGAGCAGTACTTC.

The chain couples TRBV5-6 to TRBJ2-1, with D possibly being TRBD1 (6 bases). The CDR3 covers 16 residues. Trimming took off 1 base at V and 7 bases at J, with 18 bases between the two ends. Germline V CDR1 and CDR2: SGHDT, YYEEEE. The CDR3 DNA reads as TGTGCCAGCAGCTTGAACCGGGGACAAGTTCAGAATGAGCAGTTCTTC. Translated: CASSLNRGQVQNEQFF.

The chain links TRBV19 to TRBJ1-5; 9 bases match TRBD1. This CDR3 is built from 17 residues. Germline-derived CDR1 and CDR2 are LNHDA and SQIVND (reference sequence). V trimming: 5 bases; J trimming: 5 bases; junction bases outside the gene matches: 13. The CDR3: CASSPYFRDREDQPQHF. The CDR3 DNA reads TGTGCCAGTAGTCCCTATTTCCGGGACAGGGAAGATCAGCCCCAGCATTTT.

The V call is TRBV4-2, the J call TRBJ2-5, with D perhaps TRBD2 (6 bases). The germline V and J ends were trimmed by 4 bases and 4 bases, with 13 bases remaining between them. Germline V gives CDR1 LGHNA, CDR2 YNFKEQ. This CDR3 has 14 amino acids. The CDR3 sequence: CASSPHSGSETQYF. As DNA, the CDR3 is TGTGCCAGCAGCCCACATAGCGGATCAGAGACCCAGTACTTC.

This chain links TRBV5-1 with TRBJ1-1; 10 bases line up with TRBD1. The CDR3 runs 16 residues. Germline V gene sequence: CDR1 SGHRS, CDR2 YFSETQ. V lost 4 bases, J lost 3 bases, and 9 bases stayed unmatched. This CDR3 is CASSRWTGGIDTEAFF. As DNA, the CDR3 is TGCGCCAGCAGCAGGTGGACAGGGGGGATTGACACTGAAGCTTTCTTT.

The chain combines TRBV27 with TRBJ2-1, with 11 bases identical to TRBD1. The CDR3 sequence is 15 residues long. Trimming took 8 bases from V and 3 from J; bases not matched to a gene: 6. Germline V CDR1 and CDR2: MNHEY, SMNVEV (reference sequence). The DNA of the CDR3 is TGTGCCAGCGCGGCCGGGACAGGGGGCTACAATGAGCAGTTCTTC. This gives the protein CASAAGTGGYNEQFF.

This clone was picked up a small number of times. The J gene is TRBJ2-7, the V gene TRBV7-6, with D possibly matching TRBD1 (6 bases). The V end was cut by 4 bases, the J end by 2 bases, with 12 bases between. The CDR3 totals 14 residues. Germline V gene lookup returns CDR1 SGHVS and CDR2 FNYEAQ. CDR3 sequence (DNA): TGTGCCAGCAGCTCTTGGGACAATCCCTACGAGCAGTACTTC. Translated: CASSSWDNPYEQYF.

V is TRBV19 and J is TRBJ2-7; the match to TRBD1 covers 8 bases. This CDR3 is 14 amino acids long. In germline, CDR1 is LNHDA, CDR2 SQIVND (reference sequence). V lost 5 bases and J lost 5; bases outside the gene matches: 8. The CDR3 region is CASSLTGDGHEQYF. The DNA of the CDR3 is TGTGCCAGTAGTTTGACAGGGGATGGGCACGAGCAGTACTTC.